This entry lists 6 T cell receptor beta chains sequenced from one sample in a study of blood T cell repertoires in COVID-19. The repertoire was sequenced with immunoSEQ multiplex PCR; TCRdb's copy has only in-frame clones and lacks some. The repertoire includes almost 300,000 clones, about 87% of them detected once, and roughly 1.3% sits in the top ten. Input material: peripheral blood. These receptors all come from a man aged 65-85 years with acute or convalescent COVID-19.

The CDR3 is CASSLDGVLSEKLFF. As DNA, the CDR3 is TGTGCCAGCAGTTTAGACGGGGTCTTGAGTGAAAAACTGTTTTTT. The chain combines TRBV28 with TRBJ1-4, with unresolved D. The CDR3 is 15 residues long. V shed 2 bases and J shed 7 bases, with 14 bases lying between them. The germline V gene has CDR1 MDHEN and CDR2 SYDVKM.

The CDR3 bases are TGTGCCAGCAGCTTCCTGGCCGCGGCAACTGAAGCTTTCTTT. Amino acid sequence: CASSFLAAATEAFF. The chain employs TRBV5-5 and TRBJ1-1; D remains unclear. CDR1 SGHKS and CDR2 YYEKEE come from the germline V gene (reference sequence). This CDR3 has 14 residues. V was shortened by 2 bases and J by 5 bases, with 13 bases between the two germline ends.

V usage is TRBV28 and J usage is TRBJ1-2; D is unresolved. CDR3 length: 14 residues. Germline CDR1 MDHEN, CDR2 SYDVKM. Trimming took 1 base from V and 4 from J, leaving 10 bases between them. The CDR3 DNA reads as TGTGCCAGCAGTTTATCGAGGAGGGTCTATGGCTACACCTTC. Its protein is CASSLSRRVYGYTF.

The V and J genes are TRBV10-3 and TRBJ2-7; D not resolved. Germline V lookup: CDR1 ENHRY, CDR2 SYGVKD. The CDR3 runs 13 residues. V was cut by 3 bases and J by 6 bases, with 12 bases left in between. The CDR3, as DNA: TGTGCCATCAGTGAAGGTGGGCTCCGCGAGCAGTACTTC. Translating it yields CAISEGGLREQYF.

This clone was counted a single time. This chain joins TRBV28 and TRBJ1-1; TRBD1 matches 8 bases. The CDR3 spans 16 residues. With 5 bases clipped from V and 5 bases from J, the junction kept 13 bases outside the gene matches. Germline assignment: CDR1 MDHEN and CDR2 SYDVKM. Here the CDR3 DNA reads TGTGCCAGCAGTGCAGGGGCAGGGGGCGGGGGAACTGAAGCTTTCTTT. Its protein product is CASSAGAGGGGTEAFF.

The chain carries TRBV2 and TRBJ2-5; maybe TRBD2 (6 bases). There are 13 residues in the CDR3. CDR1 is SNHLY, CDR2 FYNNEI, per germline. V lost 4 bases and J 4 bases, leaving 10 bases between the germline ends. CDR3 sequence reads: CASSGRGRETQYF. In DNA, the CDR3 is TGTGCCAGCAGTGGGCGGGGACGAGAGACCCAGTACTTC. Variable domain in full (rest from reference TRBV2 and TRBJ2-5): EPEVTQTPSHQVTQMGQEVILRCVPISNHLYFYWYRQILGQKVEFLVSFYNNEISEKSEIFDDQFSVERPDGSNFTLKIRSTKLEDSAMYFCASSGRGRETQYFGPGTRLLVL.